This T cell receptor beta chain appears in the sequencing data of a study of T cell responses to AZD1222 COVID-19 vaccine. In the study overall: Second-dose intervals of approximately 4 or approximately 12 weeks were pooled.

Profiling relied on immunoSEQ multiplex PCR, and the TCRdb table lists in-frame clones only, not all of them. The top ten clones hold approximately 4% of a sample with about 140,000 clones, approximately 84% of them seen once. This clone was counted between two and nine times. Sequenced here: peripheral blood, sampled on day 0 of AZD1222 vaccination. The receptor's source is an adult in good health.

The CDR3 sequence is CASGQGATYEQYF. In DNA, the CDR3 is TGTGCCAGCGGACAGGGGGCTACCTACGAGCAGTACTTC. The chain uses TRBV28 and TRBJ2-7; 11 bases agree with TRBD1. Trimming removed 8 bases from V and 2 bases from J; junction bases left unmatched: 2. This CDR3 has 13 amino acids. The germline gives CDR1 MDHEN, CDR2 SYDVKM. The full variable domain, with the rest looked up from reference TRBV28 and TRBJ2-7, is DVKVTQSSRYLVKRTGEKVFLECVQDMDHENMFWYRQDPGLGLRLIYFSYDVKMKEKGDIPEGYSVSREKKERFSLILESASTNQTSMYLCASGQGATYEQYFGPGTRLTVT.